This is a list of T cell receptor beta chains from one sample in a study of blood T cell repertoires in COVID-19. Clones were sequenced by immunoSEQ multiplex PCR, and TCRdb holds only the in-frame ones, with some missing. In the table there are 100,000 or so clones, over 90% of which are singletons. Material for sequencing was peripheral blood. These receptors all stem from a human donor with active COVID-19. The donor label of this sample is uncertain. The CDR3 runs from the conserved cysteine through the conserved F or W. Each record gives: D gene, CDR3 length, V gene, clone size, J gene, CDR3 protein, CDR3 DNA. A D gene is named only where the DNA matches it firmly. Clone size is given for some rows only: seen once, a few or many times, or a class if the clone is expanded.

TRBD2,16,TRBV19,.,TRBJ2-5,CASSMVAGTGQETQYF,TGTGCCAGTAGTATGGTAGCGGGAACGGGTCAAGAGACCCAGTACTTC
TRBD1,13,TRBV6-5,.,TRBJ1-5,CATHRGGNQPQHF,TGTGCCACCCACAGGGGCGGCAATCAGCCCCAGCATTTT
.,13,TRBV11-3,.,TRBJ2-3,CASSLVATDTQYF,TGTGCCAGCAGCTTAGTGGCCACAGATACGCAGTATTTT
TRBD1,15,TRBV27,.,TRBJ2-7,CASRPYRGPLGEQYF,TGTGCCAGCAGGCCATACAGGGGGCCTTTGGGCGAGCAGTACTTC
.,16,TRBV21-1,.,TRBJ2-4,CASSKRTGKAKNIQYF,TGTGCCAGCAGCAAAAGGACAGGGAAAGCCAAAAACATTCAGTACTTC
TRBD2,15,TRBV6-2/TRBV6-3,.,TRBJ2-3,CASSRRTSGVNTQYF,TGTGCCAGCAGCCGACGGACTAGCGGAGTTAATACGCAGTATTTT
.,12,TRBV2,few,TRBJ1-5,CASGGPNQPQHF,TGTGCCAGCGGGGGCCCCAATCAGCCCCAGCATTTT
TRBD1,14,TRBV25-1,.,TRBJ2-7,CASSRRDRAYEQYF,TGTGCCAGCAGTAGACGGGACAGGGCCTATGAGCAGTACTTC
TRBD2,17,TRBV6-2/TRBV6-3,.,TRBJ2-5,CASSYGGLAGGRETQYF,TGTGCCAGCAGTTACGGGGGACTAGCGGGAGGACGCGAGACCCAGTACTTC
TRBD1,20,TRBV10-1,.,TRBJ2-3,CASSDSGTGGPEGKSDTQYF,TGCGCCAGCAGTGATTCCGGGACAGGGGGACCAGAGGGTAAATCAGATACGCAGTATTTT
.,15,TRBV6-5,.,TRBJ2-3,CASTRAVTSTDTQYF,TGTGCCAGCACCAGGGCTGTTACTAGCACAGATACGCAGTATTTT
TRBD2,18,TRBV10-2,.,TRBJ2-2,CASSEPGLAGVRTGELFF,TGCGCCAGCAGTGAGCCAGGACTAGCGGGGGTTCGAACCGGGGAGCTGTTTTTT
TRBD2,16,TRBV9,.,TRBJ2-5,CASSVGSSGGQETQYF,TGTGCCAGCAGCGTAGGTTCTAGCGGGGGACAAGAGACCCAGTACTTC
TRBD2,19,TRBV3-1/TRBV3-2,.,TRBJ2-6,CASSQDQVLAGPGANVLTF,TGTGCCAGCAGCCAAGACCAGGTCCTAGCGGGGCCTGGGGCCAACGTCCTGACTTTC
TRBD2,15,TRBV7-2,.,TRBJ2-1,CASTRSSGGDNEQFF,TGTGCCAGCACCCGGAGTAGCGGGGGAGACAATGAGCAGTTCTTC
.,15,TRBV9,.,TRBJ2-5,CASTTAGSRGETQYF,TGTGCCAGCACTACCGCAGGGTCCAGGGGAGAGACCCAGTACTTC
.,15,TRBV5-5,.,TRBJ1-3,CASSPDRTSGNTIYF,TGTGCCAGCAGCCCGGACAGAACCTCTGGAAACACCATATATTTT
.,13,TRBV18,.,TRBJ2-7,CASSPVRGYEQYF,TGTGCCAGCTCACCCGTACGAGGCTACGAGCAGTACTTC
.,16,TRBV5-1,.,TRBJ2-7,CASSLNAGRASYEQYF,TGCGCCAGCAGCTTGAACGCAGGGCGAGCCTCCTACGAGCAGTACTTC
.,14,TRBV10-3,.,TRBJ2-7,CAICDDRLGYEQYF,TGTGCCATCTGCGATGACAGGCTCGGCTACGAGCAGTACTTC
.,16,TRBV5-6,.,TRBJ2-5,CASSSRGGTVQETQYF,TGTGCCAGCAGCTCCCGGGGCGGGACAGTCCAAGAGACCCAGTACTTC
.,16,TRBV4-1,.,TRBJ2-2,CASSQGSSAESGELFF,TGCGCCAGCAGCCAAGGCTCTAGCGCAGAATCCGGGGAGCTGTTTTTT
.,14,TRBV24-1,.,TRBJ2-3,CATSEQGSTDTQYF,TGTGCCACCAGTGAACAGGGTAGCACAGATACGCAGTATTTT
TRBD2,15,TRBV5-8,.,TRBJ2-1,CASSLRLAGADEQFF,TGTGCCAGCAGCCTTCGACTAGCGGGAGCCGATGAGCAGTTCTTC
TRBD2,16,TRBV9,.,TRBJ2-3,CASSVAGTRSTDTQYF,TGTGCCAGCAGCGTAGCCGGGACTAGGTCCACAGATACGCAGTATTTT
.,15,TRBV9,.,TRBJ2-7,CASSATGGPTGKQYF,TGTGCCAGCAGCGCAACCGGGGGACCTACGGGTAAGCAGTACTTC
.,14,TRBV6-2/TRBV6-3,.,TRBJ2-1,CASSSTQTYNEQFF,TGTGCCAGCAGTTCCACCCAGACATACAATGAGCAGTTCTTC
TRBD1,16,TRBV27,.,TRBJ2-5,CASSLDRQGSQETQYF,TGTGCCAGCAGTTTAGATAGACAGGGATCTCAAGAGACCCAGTACTTC
.,12,TRBV30,.,TRBJ1-5,CAWPSCNQPQHF,TGTGCCTGGCCTTCGTGCAATCAGCCCCAGCATTTT
.,14,TRBV5-1,once,TRBJ2-7,CASSLAPNRDEQYF,TGCGCCAGCAGCTTGGCCCCAAACAGGGACGAGCAGTACTTC
TRBD1,14,TRBV7-9,once,TRBJ2-7,CASSLPGQGPEQYF,TGTGCCAGCAGCCTTCCCGGACAGGGTCCCGAGCAGTACTTC
.,13,TRBV18,.,TRBJ1-1,CASSPPTRTEAFF,TGTGCCAGCTCACCACCGACTAGGACAGAAGCTTTCTTT
.,16,TRBV6-5,.,TRBJ2-5,CASSYTLSRYQETQYF,TGTGCCAGCAGTTACACCCTCTCGCGCTACCAAGAGACCCAGTACTTC
.,14,TRBV14,.,TRBJ2-7,CASSQDRAGSGQYF,TGTGCCAGCAGCCAAGATCGAGCAGGGTCAGGGCAGTACTTC
.,16,TRBV4-3,.,TRBJ2-7,CASSQTAGDGGYEQYF,TGCGCCAGCAGCCAAACCGCCGGGGACGGGGGCTACGAGCAGTACTTC
.,14,TRBV2,.,TRBJ1-6,CASSVTTNNSPLHF,TGTGCCAGCAGTGTGACAACCAATAATTCACCCCTCCACTTT
TRBD2,14,TRBV5-4,.,TRBJ2-1,CASISGRENNEQFF,TGTGCCAGTATTAGCGGGAGGGAAAACAATGAGCAGTTCTTC
TRBD2,16,TRBV27,.,TRBJ2-7,CASSLSLSGRLYEQYF,TGTGCCAGCAGTTTATCCCTCAGCGGGAGACTCTACGAGCAGTACTTC
TRBD2,15,TRBV27,.,TRBJ2-5,CASSGAGGPWETQYF,TGTGCCAGCAGTGGGGCGGGAGGGCCGTGGGAGACCCAGTACTTC
TRBD1,14,TRBV19,.,TRBJ1-5,CASSTRQGGQPQHF,TGTGCCAGTAGTACCCGACAGGGTGGCCAGCCCCAGCATTTT
TRBD1,16,TRBV5-1,.,TRBJ1-4,CASSFGDRETNEKLFF,TGCGCCAGCAGCTTTGGTGACAGGGAAACTAATGAAAAACTGTTTTTT
TRBD1,15,TRBV13,.,TRBJ1-5,CASSLGQGSHQPQHF,TGTGCCAGCAGCTTAGGACAGGGGAGCCATCAGCCCCAGCATTTT
TRBD1,18,TRBV7-8,few,TRBJ2-6,CASSLESGQGAGANVLTF,TGTGCCAGCAGCTTAGAGTCGGGGCAGGGGGCTGGGGCCAACGTCCTGACTTTC
.,11,TRBV10-1,.,TRBJ1-5,CASSDYEPQHF,TGCGCCAGCAGTGACTATGAGCCCCAGCATTTT
TRBD2,16,TRBV19,.,TRBJ2-1,CASSSQLAGSYNEQFF,TGTGCCAGTAGTTCACAACTAGCGGGATCCTACAATGAGCAGTTCTTC
TRBD1,13,TRBV7-2,.,TRBJ1-1,CASQGQGPTEAFF,TGTGCCAGCCAAGGACAGGGACCTACTGAAGCTTTCTTT
TRBD1,13,TRBV7-2,.,TRBJ2-7,CASSTTGAYEQYF,TGTGCCAGCAGCACTACAGGGGCCTACGAGCAGTACTTC
TRBD2,15,TRBV5-4,once,TRBJ2-3,CASSLGGAAGDTQYF,TGTGCCAGCAGCCTCGGGGGGGCCGCGGGGGATACGCAGTATTTT
.,16,TRBV11-2,.,TRBJ1-2,CASSLGNRDTNYGYTF,TGTGCCAGCAGCTTAGGGAACAGGGATACTAACTATGGCTACACCTTC
TRBD1,13,TRBV5-1,few,TRBJ1-1,CASSQGARTEAFF,TGCGCCAGCAGCCAGGGGGCACGTACTGAAGCTTTCTTT
TRBD2,14,TRBV9,once,TRBJ2-5,CASSIGTSQETQYF,TGTGCCAGCAGCATCGGGACTAGCCAAGAGACCCAGTACTTC
TRBD1,15,TRBV6-2/TRBV6-3,.,TRBJ2-2,CASSLDRSGAGELFF,TGTGCCAGCAGCCTGGACAGGAGTGGGGCCGGGGAGCTGTTTTTT
TRBD2,17,TRBV11-2,.,TRBJ2-3,CASSQGLAGLSTDTQYF,TGTGCCAGCAGCCAGGGTCTCGCGGGACTAAGCACAGATACGCAGTATTTT
TRBD1,15,TRBV19,.,TRBJ2-1,CANPRTGQPYNEQFF,TGTGCCAACCCCCGGACGGGACAGCCCTACAATGAGCAGTTCTTC
.,13,TRBV18,.,TRBJ2-3,CASSPGRTDTQYF,TGTGCCAGCTCACCGGGCCGCACAGATACGCAGTATTTT
TRBD2,17,TRBV2,.,TRBJ2-5,CASSVMSGSGEKETQYF,TGTGCCAGCAGTGTGATGTCTGGTAGCGGGGAGAAAGAGACCCAGTACTTC
.,17,TRBV9,once,TRBJ2-5,CASSGGRLLGHIETQYF,TGTGCCAGCAGCGGGGGTCGACTCCTGGGACACATAGAGACCCAGTACTTC
.,16,TRBV6-2/TRBV6-3,once,TRBJ2-3,CASSSAAGLRRHTQYF,TGTGCCAGCAGCTCCGCCGCGGGCCTAAGACGTCATACGCAGTATTTT